These 9 T cell receptor beta chains came from one sample sequenced in a study of T cells in Graves' hyperthyroidism and ophthalmopathy (dated by TCRdb to the late 2010s). The method was multiplex PCR. Sequencer: Illumina HiSeq 2000. The TCR beta CDR3 regions were amplified from the RNA transcripts. For the first round of RT-PCR on the TCR CDR3, the HTBI primer set was used together with the Qiagen OneStep RT-PCR kit. Through fastp at Q25 and MiXCR, TCRdb rebuilt clones from the public reads, retaining in-frame beta chains. Here each entry gathers all rows of one CDR3 protein and keeps the most common genes and DNA. Within this sample are some 500,000 distinct CDR3 sequences, with around 15% of them counted one time only. The leading ten clones occupy around a sixth of the sample. The sequencing input was blood. Receptor source: a woman between 18 and 29 years old with Graves' hyperthyroidism.

This clonotype occurred many times. This chain uses TRBV7-8 with TRBJ2-7; 12 nucleotides line up with TRBD1. The CDR3 spans 17 residues. The V gene end was trimmed by 5 bases and the J gene end by 4 bases; junction bases not matched to a gene: 12. Germline V gives CDR1 SGHVS, CDR2 FQNEAQ. In nucleotides, the CDR3 is TGTGCCAGCAGCCTACGGTGGGGACAGGGGGCGCGTTACGAGCAGTACTTC. This encodes CASSLRWGQGARYEQYF.

The CDR3 loop is CASSQDAGFGARQPQHF. The DNA of the CDR3 is TGTGCCAGCAGCCAAGATGCTGGGTTCGGGGCTCGTCAGCCCCAGCATTTT. The chain is built from TRBV3-1 and TRBJ1-5; TRBD1 is a possible D gene (5 bases). Trimming cost V 0 bases and J 6 bases, with 18 bases left between them. The CDR3 is 17 amino acids. Germline V lookup: CDR1 LGHDT, CDR2 YNNKEL (reference sequence).

This clonotype was found many times. J is TRBJ2-7 and V is TRBV28; D is unclear. The germline V and J ends were trimmed by 3 bases and 2 bases, with 11 bases remaining between them. This CDR3 contains 14 residues. Per the germline V gene, CDR1 is MDHEN and CDR2 is SYDVKM. CDR3 sequence: CASSFPQLAYEQYF. The CDR3 DNA follows: TGTGCCAGCAGTTTCCCCCAGCTGGCCTACGAGCAGTACTTC.

In its sample, this clonotype was seen a few times. This chain links TRBV29-1 with TRBJ2-7; 8 positions agree with TRBD1. Losses at the gene ends were 7 bases for V and 2 bases for J; bases not matched to a gene: 7. The CDR3 is made up of 13 amino acids. Germline CDR1 and CDR2: SQVTM and ANQGSEA. The CDR3 coding sequence is TGCAGCGCCGGACAGGGCGGAACCTACGAGCAGTACTTC. This translates into CSAGQGGTYEQYF.

This clonotype was recorded at least ten times. The rearrangement links TRBV27 to TRBJ2-7, with D tentatively TRBD1 (6 bases). Germline V gene data show CDR1 as MNHEY and CDR2 as SMNVEV (reference sequence). The CDR3 extends over 14 amino acids. V was cut by 8 bases and J by 2 bases, with 16 bases left in between. The CDR3 region has the DNA TGTGCCAGCTCCCCCCGAAGACAGGCCTACGAGCAGTACTTC. It encodes CASSPRRQAYEQYF.

This clonotype has ten or more counts. The CDR3 here is CAWQTRTEAFF. The CDR3 nucleotides are TGTGCCTGGCAAACGAGGACTGAAGCTTTCTTT. V and J are TRBV30 and TRBJ1-1; D gene unclear. Trimming took off 5 bases at V and 5 bases at J, with 9 bases between the two ends. The CDR3 spans 11 residues. Germline V lookup: CDR1 GTSNPN, CDR2 SVGIG (reference sequence).

With respect to this clonotype: A read error may explain this, as a much larger clone is one base away. The chain uses TRBV5-1 and TRBJ2-2; D may be TRBD1 (6 bases). The V gene lost 7 bases and the J gene lost 6 bases, with 22 bases spanning the gap. Germline V gene sequence: CDR1 SGHRS, CDR2 YFSETQ. The CDR3 has 16 amino acids. The CDR3 region is CASEHGTLEGAGELFF. The CDR3 DNA is TGCGCCAGCGAACACGGAACCCTCGAGGGGGCCGGGGAGCTGTTTTTT.

The chain has TRBV12-3 or TRBV12-4 and TRBJ2-3, with 9 nucleotides matching TRBD1. V lost 6 bases, J lost 8 bases, and 12 bases stayed unmatched. There are 15 residues in the CDR3. Here the CDR3 DNA reads TGTGCCAGCAGATCTACAGGGGGCGGGAGAGGTACGCAGTATTTT. This translates into CASRSTGGGRGTQYF.

This clonotype was recorded at least ten times. The chain has TRBV6-1 and TRBJ1-5; a possible D gene is TRBD1 (6 bases). Germline V CDR1 and CDR2: MNHNS, SASEGT. Trimming left V 5 bases short and J 6 bases short, with 14 bases between. The CDR3 contains 14 residues. The CDR3 region is CASSLDGGLQPQHF. As DNA, the CDR3 is TGTGCCAGCAGTTTGGATGGGGGCCTTCAGCCCCAGCATTTT.